A single sample is the source of the 21 T cell receptor beta chains below, sequenced in a study of blood T cells in healthy people across ages. Combining a sample-barcoded 5' primer with a J-beta primer mix, a second PCR ran for 7 to 11 cycles. From the 5' RACE reads, TCRdb called clonotypes with MiXCR, one entry per CDR3 protein. This table holds 650,000 to 800,000 distinct CDR3 sequences, approximately 44% found once. The sample consisted of blood. The source is a man between 60 and 75 years old in good health.

This clonotype was counted once. The V and J genes are TRBV7-2 and TRBJ1-2, with D uncertain. Germline CDR1 is SGHTA and CDR2 is FQGNSA. CDR3 size: 13 residues. V dropped 5 bases and J dropped 6 bases, with 13 bases sitting between them. The CDR3 DNA sequence: TGTGCCAGCAGCCTGGCCCAGAGCCATGGCTACACCTTC. This codes for CASSLAQSHGYTF.

The table lists this clonotype with a count of one. The chain has TRBV6-5 and TRBJ1-2; 7 positions match TRBD1. The trim removed 0 bases at V and 4 bases at J, leaving 14 bases unmatched. The CDR3 runs 18 residues. In germline, CDR1 is MNHEY, CDR2 SVGAGI. The CDR3 loop reads CASSYSPGRPGQTYGYTF. CDR3 sequence (DNA): TGTGCCAGCAGTTACTCCCCTGGTCGCCCGGGACAGACCTATGGCTACACCTTC.

This clonotype was recorded a few times. The chain joins TRBV6-2 or TRBV6-3 to TRBJ2-4, with D possibly matching TRBD1 (5 bases). With the DNA end fitting TRBJ2-7 better, the J assignment may be wrong. Germline V CDR1 and CDR2: MNHEY, SVGEGT. This CDR3 region has 16 residues. The CDR3 region has the DNA TGTGCCAGCAGTTACTCTAGGGGTCTTACCTCCTACGAGCAGTACTTC. It yields the protein CASSYSRGLTSYEQYF.

DNA of the CDR3: TGTGCCAGCAGCCGTACGACAGACCAAGTGCTGTTTTTT. Protein product: CASSRTTDQVLFF. V is TRBV12-3 or TRBV12-4 and J is TRBJ2-2, with D possibly TRBD1 on 5 matching bases. Trimming left V 6 bases short and J 13 bases short, with 18 bases between. This CDR3 has 13 amino acids.

In this sample, this clonotype turned up a few times. DNA for the CDR3: TGTGCCAGCAGCCCTGACTGGGCTCGGCAAGAGACCCAGTACTTC. As protein: CASSPDWARQETQYF. The rearrangement links TRBV7-2 to TRBJ2-5; D not resolved. Trimming stripped 5 bases from V and 2 bases from J, with 15 bases between. The CDR3 contains 15 residues. Germline V CDR1 and CDR2: SGHTA, FQGNSA.

This chain uses TRBV7-9 with TRBJ2-5; unclear D gene. CDR1 SEHNR and CDR2 FQNEAQ come from the germline V gene (reference sequence). The length of the CDR3 is 18 residues. The germline V and J ends were trimmed by 0 bases and 2 bases, with 19 bases remaining between them. The CDR3 DNA reads as TGTGCCAGCAGCTTAGCCCCTCGGCCTGGGCTGACTCAAGAGACCCAGTACTTC. Translation: CASSLAPRPGLTQETQYF.

This clonotype was picked up a small number of times. V is TRBV29-1 and J is TRBJ1-1; 8 bases fit TRBD1. This CDR3 is built from 14 residues. J was trimmed by 3 bases and V by 4 bases; bases with no gene match: 7. CDR1 SQVTM and CDR2 ANQGSEA come from the germline V gene. The CDR3 loop reads CSVVDRVSDTEAFF. CDR3 DNA sequence: TGCAGCGTTGTGGACAGGGTGTCGGACACTGAAGCTTTCTTT.

This chain connects TRBV4-1 to TRBJ1-2; no reliable D call. Germline CDR1 is MGHRA and CDR2 is YSYEKL. This CDR3 is 16 amino acids long. V was pared by 0 bases and J by 4 bases, with 15 bases between. The CDR3 DNA follows: TGCGCCAGCAGCCAAGATTATGAGGGCTCCAGCTATGGCTACACCTTC. This sequence encodes CASSQDYEGSSYGYTF.

The sample holds one count of this clonotype. The gene calls are TRBV7-2 and TRBJ1-2; the D is unclear. The CDR3 consists of 14 residues. Germline V gene data show CDR1 as SGHTA and CDR2 as FQGNSA. The V gene lost 1 base and the J gene lost 2 bases, with 8 bases spanning the gap. CDR3: CASSLEAINYGYTF. CDR3 sequence (DNA): TGTGCCAGCAGCTTAGAGGCCATAAACTATGGCTACACCTTC.

V is TRBV12-3 or TRBV12-4 and J is TRBJ1-1; D may be TRBD1 (6 bases). The V end lost 3 bases, the J end lost 6 bases, and 20 bases lay between the germline ends. The CDR3 is made up of 16 amino acids. The CDR3 DNA sequence: TGTGCCAGCAGTTTGGGCCCCGTGGGGGCGGTCGCTGAAGCTTTCTTT. Protein product: CASSLGPVGAVAEAFF.

V usage is TRBV11-2 and J usage is TRBJ1-2; D is undetermined. The CDR3 is 18 amino acids. Per the germline V gene, CDR1 is SGHAT and CDR2 is FQNNGV. Trimming left V 1 base short and J 0 bases short, with 18 bases between. CDR3 DNA: TGTGCCAGCAGCTTAGGGGGAAAGCAGCAAAAAGCTAACTATGGCTACACCTTC. This gives the protein CASSLGGKQQKANYGYTF.

The chain combines TRBV15 with TRBJ1-2; 8 bases fit TRBD1. Germline CDR1 is LNHNV and CDR2 is YYDKDF (reference sequence). The trim removed 0 bases at V and 3 bases at J, leaving 3 bases unmatched. The CDR3 length is 15 residues. The CDR3 region is CATSRDWGQDYGYTF. The CDR3 DNA reads TGTGCCACCAGCAGAGATTGGGGACAGGACTATGGCTACACCTTC.

As DNA, the CDR3 is TGTGCCAGCAGTTTTGGACAGGGGGCGGGATACGAGCAGTACTTC. Its protein is CASSFGQGAGYEQYF. The chain has TRBV12-3 or TRBV12-4 and TRBJ2-7, with 11 bases that match TRBD1. V was clipped by 3 bases and J by 4 bases; unmatched bases: 5. The CDR3 totals 15 residues.

This clonotype was picked up a small number of times. The J gene is TRBJ2-1, the V gene TRBV18; D ambiguous. There are 13 residues in the CDR3. CDR1 and CDR2 (germline): KGHSH, LQKENI. Trimming left V 3 bases short and J 4 bases short, with 7 bases between. The chain's CDR3 is CASSPEQYNEQFF. CDR3 nucleotide sequence: TGTGCCAGCTCACCGGAACAGTACAATGAGCAGTTCTTC.

The genes are TRBV4-2 and TRBJ1-1; maybe TRBD1 (5 bases). With 0 bases removed from V and 6 bases from J, the gap between germline ends came to 11 bases. The germline V gene has CDR1 LGHNA and CDR2 YNFKEQ. This CDR3 contains 14 residues. In DNA form, the CDR3 reads TGTGCCAGCAGCCAAGAATGGGGGACCCCTGAAGCTTTCTTT. Amino acid sequence: CASSQEWGTPEAFF.

The chain couples TRBV7-9 to TRBJ2-1; 7 bases are shared with TRBD2. The length of the CDR3 is 15 residues. V dropped 10 bases and J dropped 2; count of bases not matched to a gene: 11. Per the germline V gene, CDR1 is SEHNR and CDR2 is FQNEAQ (reference sequence). DNA for the CDR3: TGTGCCACCCCGGTAGCGGGCGATACCTACAATGAGCAGTTCTTC. It yields the protein CATPVAGDTYNEQFF.

The chain uses TRBV3-1 and TRBJ1-2; D not resolved. CDR1 is LGHDT, CDR2 YNNKEL, per germline (reference sequence). There are 16 residues in the CDR3. Deletions cut 1 base from V and 0 bases from J, with 12 bases between. The CDR3 loop reads CASSQAGSTANYGYTF. The CDR3 nucleotides are TGTGCCAGCAGCCAAGCCGGCAGCACCGCTAACTATGGCTACACCTTC. Complete variable domain (other parts from reference TRBV3-1 and TRBJ1-2): DTAVSQTPKYLVTQMGNDKSIKCEQNLGHDTMYWYKQDSKKFLKIMFSYNNKELIINETVPNRFSPKSPDKAHLNLHINSLELGDSAVYFCASSQAGSTANYGYTFGSGTRLTVV.

This chain uses TRBV19 with TRBJ2-6; no definite D call. V was cut by 2 bases and J by 0 bases, with 5 bases left in between. This CDR3 is built from 15 residues. Germline CDR1 reads LNHDA; CDR2 reads SQIVND (reference sequence). In DNA, the CDR3 is TGTGCCAGTAGTATACCCGACTCTGGGGCCAACGTCCTGACTTTC. Translated, it gives CASSIPDSGANVLTF.

This rearrangement joins TRBV29-1 to TRBJ2-5; D unresolved. The germline V and J ends were trimmed by 3 bases and 5 bases, with 16 bases remaining between them. This CDR3 comprises 14 residues. Germline V gene data show CDR1 as SQVTM and CDR2 as ANQGSEA. The CDR3 coding sequence is TGCAGCGTTGACGCCCTCGGCATTAAGGAGACCCAGTACTTC. Translation gives CSVDALGIKETQYF.

The chain links TRBV12-5 to TRBJ2-3; the D gene could be TRBD1 or TRBD2 (6 bases each). The CDR3 contains 16 residues. V was pared by 7 bases and J by 0 bases, with 17 bases between. Per the germline V gene, CDR1 is LGHNT and CDR2 is FRNRAP. The CDR3 loop reads CASVLDGGLSTDTQYF. The CDR3 region has the DNA TGTGCTAGTGTCCTGGACGGGGGCCTTAGCACAGATACGCAGTATTTT.

The rearrangement links TRBV5-6 to TRBJ2-7; either TRBD1 or TRBD2 may supply D (6 bases each). This CDR3 contains 18 residues. Germline CDR1 and CDR2: SGHDT and YYEEEE. V shed 2 bases and J shed 5 bases, with 26 bases lying between them. This CDR3 is CASSFLESVIQGGHEQYF. CDR3 DNA sequence: TGTGCCAGCAGCTTTCTTGAGTCTGTGATACAGGGAGGCCACGAGCAGTACTTC.